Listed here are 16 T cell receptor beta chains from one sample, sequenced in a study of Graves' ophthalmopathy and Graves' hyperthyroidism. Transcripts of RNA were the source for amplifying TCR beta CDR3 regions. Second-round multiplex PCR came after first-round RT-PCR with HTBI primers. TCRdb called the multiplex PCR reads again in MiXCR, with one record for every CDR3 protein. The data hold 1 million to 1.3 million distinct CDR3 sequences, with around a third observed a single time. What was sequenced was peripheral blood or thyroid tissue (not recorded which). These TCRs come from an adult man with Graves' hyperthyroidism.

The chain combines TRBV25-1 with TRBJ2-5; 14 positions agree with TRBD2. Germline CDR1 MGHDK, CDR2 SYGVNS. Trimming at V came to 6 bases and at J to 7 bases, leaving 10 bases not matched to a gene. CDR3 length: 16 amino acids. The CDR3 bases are TGTGCCAGCAGCCGAGGACTAGCGGGGGGCCTGGGGACCCAGTACTTC. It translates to CASSRGLAGGLGTQYF.

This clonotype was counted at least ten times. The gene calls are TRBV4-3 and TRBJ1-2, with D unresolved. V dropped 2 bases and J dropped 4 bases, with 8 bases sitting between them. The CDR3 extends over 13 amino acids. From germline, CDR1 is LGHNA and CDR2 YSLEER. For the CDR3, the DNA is TGCGCCAGCAGCCAATCGGGCGCCTATGGCTACACCTTC. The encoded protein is CASSQSGAYGYTF.

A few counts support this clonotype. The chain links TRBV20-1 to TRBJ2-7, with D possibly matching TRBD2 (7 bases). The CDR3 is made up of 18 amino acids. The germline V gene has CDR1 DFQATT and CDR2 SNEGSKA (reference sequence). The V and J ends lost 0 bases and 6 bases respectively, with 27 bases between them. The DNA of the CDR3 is TGCAGTGCTAGAGATTTTAGGAGGGGGGAGGGCCGGATGGCCGAGCAGTACTTC. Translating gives CSARDFRRGEGRMAEQYF.

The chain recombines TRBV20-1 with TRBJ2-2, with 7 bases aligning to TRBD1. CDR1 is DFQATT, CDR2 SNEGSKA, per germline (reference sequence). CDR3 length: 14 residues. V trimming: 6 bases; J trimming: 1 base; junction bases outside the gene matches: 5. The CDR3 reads CSAPRGRNTGELFF. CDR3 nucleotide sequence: TGCAGTGCCCCGAGGGGGCGGAACACCGGGGAGCTGTTTTTT.

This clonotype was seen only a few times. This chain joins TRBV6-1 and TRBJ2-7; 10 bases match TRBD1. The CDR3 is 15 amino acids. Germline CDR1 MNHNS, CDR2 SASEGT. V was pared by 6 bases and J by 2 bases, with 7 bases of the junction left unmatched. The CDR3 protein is CASRGDRGKAYEQYF. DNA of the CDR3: TGTGCCAGCAGGGGGGACAGGGGAAAAGCCTACGAGCAGTACTTC.

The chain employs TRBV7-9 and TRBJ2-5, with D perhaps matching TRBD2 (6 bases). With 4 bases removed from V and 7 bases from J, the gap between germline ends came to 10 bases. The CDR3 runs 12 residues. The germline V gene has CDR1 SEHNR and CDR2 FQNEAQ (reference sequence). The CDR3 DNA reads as TGTGCCAGCAGCTCGGACGGGAGGACCCAGTACTTC. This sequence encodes CASSSDGRTQYF. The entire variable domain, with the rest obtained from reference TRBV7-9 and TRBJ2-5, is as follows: DTGVSQNPRHKITKRGQNVTFRCDPISEHNRLYWYRQTLGQGPEFLTYFQNEAQLEKSRLLSDRFSAERPKGSFSTLEIQRTEQGDSAMYLCASSSDGRTQYFGPGTRLLVL.

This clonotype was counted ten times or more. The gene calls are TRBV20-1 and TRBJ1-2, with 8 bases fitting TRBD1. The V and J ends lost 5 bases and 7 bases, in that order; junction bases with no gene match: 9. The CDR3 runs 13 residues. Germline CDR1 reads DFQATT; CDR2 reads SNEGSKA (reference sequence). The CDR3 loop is CSAPGAGGLGYTF. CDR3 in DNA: TGCAGTGCTCCAGGGGCAGGGGGCCTTGGCTACACCTTC.

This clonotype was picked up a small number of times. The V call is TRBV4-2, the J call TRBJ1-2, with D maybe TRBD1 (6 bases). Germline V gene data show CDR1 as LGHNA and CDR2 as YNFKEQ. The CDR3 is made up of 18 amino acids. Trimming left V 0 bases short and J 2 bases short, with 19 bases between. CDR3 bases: TGTGCCAGCAGCCAAGATCCGCTGGTACGCAGGGGAAACTATGGCTACACCTTC. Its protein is CASSQDPLVRRGNYGYTF.

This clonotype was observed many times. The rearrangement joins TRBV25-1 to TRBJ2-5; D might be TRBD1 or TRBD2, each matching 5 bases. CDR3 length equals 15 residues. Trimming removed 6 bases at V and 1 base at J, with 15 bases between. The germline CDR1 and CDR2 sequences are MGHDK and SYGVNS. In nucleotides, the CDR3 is TGTGCCAGCAGAACTCAGAGGGGTACCCAAGAGACCCAGTACTTC. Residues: CASRTQRGTQETQYF.

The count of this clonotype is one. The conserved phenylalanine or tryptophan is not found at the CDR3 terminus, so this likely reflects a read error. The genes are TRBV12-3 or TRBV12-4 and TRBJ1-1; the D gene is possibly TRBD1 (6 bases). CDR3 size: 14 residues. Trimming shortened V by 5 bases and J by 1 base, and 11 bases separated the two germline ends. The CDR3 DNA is TGTGCCAGCAGTAGAGGGGGGGCGAACACTGAAGCTTTCCTT. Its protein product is CASSRGGANTEAFL.

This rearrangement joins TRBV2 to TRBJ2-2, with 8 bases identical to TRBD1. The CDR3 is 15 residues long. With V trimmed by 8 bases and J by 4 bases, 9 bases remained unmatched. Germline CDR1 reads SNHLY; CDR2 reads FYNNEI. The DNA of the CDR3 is TGTGCCAGCGGAAACCAGGGGGCGGTCACCGGGGAGCTGTTTTTT. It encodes CASGNQGAVTGELFF.

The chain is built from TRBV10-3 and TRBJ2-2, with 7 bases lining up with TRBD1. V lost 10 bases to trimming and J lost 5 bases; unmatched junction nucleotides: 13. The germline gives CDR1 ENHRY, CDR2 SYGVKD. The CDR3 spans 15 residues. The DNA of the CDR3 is TGTGCCAGCAGCCCAGAAACAGGGGAGACCGGGGAGCTGTTTTTT. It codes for CASSPETGETGELFF.

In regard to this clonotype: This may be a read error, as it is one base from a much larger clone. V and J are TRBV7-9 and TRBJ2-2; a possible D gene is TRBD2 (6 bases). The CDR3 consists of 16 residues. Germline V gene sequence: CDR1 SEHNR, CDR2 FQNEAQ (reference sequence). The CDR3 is CASSLYQHPNTGGLFF. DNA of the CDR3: TGTGCCAGCAGCTTATATCAACACCCGAACACCGGGGGGCTGTTTTTT.

Written as DNA, the CDR3 is TGCGCCAGCAGCCCGGGGCAGGCCAGAAACACCATATATTTT. Translation: CASSPGQARNTIYF. The genes are TRBV5-1 and TRBJ1-3; possibly TRBD1 for D (5 bases). Germline CDR1 reads SGHRS; CDR2 reads YFSETQ. The CDR3 length is 14 residues. V lost 4 bases and J lost 5, with 13 bases in between. The full variable domain, completed using reference TRBV5-1 and TRBJ1-3, is KAGVTQTPRYLIKTRGQQVTLSCSPISGHRSVSWYQQTPGQGLQFLFEYFSETQRNKGNFPGRFSGRQFSNSRSEMNVSTLELGDSALYLCASSPGQARNTIYFGEGSWLTVV.

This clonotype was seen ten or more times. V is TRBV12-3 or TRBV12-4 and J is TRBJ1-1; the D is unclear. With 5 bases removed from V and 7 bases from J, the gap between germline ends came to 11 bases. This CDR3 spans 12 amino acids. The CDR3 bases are TGTGCCAGCAGTCCGATTCGGCGTGAAGCTTTCTTT. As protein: CASSPIRREAFF.

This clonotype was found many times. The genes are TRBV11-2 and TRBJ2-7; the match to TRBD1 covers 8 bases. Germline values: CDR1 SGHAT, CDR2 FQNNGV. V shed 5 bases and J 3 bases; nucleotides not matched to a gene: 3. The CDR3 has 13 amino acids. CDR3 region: CASSQDRVYEQYF. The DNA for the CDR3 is TGTGCCAGCAGCCAGGACAGGGTCTACGAGCAGTACTTC.